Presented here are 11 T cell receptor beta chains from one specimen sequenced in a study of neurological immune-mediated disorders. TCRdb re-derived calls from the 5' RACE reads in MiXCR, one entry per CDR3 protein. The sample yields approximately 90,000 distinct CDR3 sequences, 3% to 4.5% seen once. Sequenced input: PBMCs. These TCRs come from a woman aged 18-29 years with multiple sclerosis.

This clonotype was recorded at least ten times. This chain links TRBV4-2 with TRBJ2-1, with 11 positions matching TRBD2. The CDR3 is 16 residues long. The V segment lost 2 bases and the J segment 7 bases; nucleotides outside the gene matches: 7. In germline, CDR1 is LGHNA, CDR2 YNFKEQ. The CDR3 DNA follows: TGTGCCAGCAGCCAATCTACTAGCGGGAGATGGAATGAGCAGTTCTTC. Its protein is CASSQSTSGRWNEQFF.

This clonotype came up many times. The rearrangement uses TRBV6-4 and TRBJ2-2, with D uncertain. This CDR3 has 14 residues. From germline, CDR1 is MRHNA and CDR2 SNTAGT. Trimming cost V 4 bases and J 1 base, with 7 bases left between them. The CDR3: CASSAERNTGELFF. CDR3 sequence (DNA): TGTGCCAGCAGTGCGGAACGGAACACCGGGGAGCTGTTTTTT.

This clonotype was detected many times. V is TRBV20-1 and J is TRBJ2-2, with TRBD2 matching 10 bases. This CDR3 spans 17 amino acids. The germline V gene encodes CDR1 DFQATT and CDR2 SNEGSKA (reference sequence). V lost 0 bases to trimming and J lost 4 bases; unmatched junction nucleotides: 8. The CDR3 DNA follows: TGCAGTGCTAGAGATATTTTAGCGGGAGGCCCCACCGGGGAGCTGTTTTTT. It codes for CSARDILAGGPTGELFF.

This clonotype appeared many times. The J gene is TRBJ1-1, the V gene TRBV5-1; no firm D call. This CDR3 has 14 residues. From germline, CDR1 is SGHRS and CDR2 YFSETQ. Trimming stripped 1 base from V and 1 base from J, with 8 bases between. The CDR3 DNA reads TGCGCCAGCAGCTTGCCAGGCGGGAACACTGAAGCTTTCTTT. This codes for CASSLPGGNTEAFF.

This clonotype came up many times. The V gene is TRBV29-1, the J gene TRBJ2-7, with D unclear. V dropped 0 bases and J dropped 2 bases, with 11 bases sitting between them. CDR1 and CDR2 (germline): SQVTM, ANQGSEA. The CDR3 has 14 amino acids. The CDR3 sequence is CSVEDRTFPYEQYF. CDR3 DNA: TGCAGCGTTGAAGATCGAACTTTCCCCTACGAGCAGTACTTC.

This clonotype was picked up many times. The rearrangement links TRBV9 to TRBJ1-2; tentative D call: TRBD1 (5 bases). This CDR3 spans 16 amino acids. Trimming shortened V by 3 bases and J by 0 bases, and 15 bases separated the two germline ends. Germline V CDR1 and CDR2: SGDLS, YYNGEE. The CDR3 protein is CASSGGAGRANYGYTF. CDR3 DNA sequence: TGTGCCAGCAGCGGGGGAGCAGGGCGAGCTAACTATGGCTACACCTTC.

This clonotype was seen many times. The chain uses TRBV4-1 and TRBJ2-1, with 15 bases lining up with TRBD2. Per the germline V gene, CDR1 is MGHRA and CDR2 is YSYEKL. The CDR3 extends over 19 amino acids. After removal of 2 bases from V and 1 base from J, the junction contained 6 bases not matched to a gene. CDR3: CASSQIGLAGGQSYNEQFF. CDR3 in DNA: TGCGCCAGCAGCCAAATTGGACTAGCGGGGGGGCAGTCCTACAATGAGCAGTTCTTC.

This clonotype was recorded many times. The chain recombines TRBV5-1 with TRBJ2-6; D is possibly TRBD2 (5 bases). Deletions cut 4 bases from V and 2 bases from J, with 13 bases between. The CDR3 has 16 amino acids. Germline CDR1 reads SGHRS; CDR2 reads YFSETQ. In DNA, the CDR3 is TGCGCCAGCAGCCGATTAGGGAGTGCTGGGGCCAACGTCCTGACTTTC. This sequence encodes CASSRLGSAGANVLTF. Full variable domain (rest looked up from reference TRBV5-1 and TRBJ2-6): KAGVTQTPRYLIKTRGQQVTLSCSPISGHRSVSWYQQTPGQGLQFLFEYFSETQRNKGNFPGRFSGRQFSNSRSEMNVSTLELGDSALYLCASSRLGSAGANVLTFGAGSRLTVL.

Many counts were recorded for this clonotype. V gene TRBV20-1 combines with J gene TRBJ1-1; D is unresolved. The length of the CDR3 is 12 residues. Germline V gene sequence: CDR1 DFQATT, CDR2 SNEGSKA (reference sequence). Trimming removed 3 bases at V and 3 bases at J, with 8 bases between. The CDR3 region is CSASSGDTEAFF. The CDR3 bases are TGCAGTGCTAGTTCTGGGGACACTGAAGCTTTCTTT.

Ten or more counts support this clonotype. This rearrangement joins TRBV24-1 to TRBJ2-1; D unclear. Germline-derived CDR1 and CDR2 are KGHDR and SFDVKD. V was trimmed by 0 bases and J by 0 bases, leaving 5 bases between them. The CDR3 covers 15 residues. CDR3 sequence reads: CATSDLGASYNEQFF. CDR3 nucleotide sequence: TGTGCCACCAGTGATTTGGGCGCCTCCTACAATGAGCAGTTCTTC.

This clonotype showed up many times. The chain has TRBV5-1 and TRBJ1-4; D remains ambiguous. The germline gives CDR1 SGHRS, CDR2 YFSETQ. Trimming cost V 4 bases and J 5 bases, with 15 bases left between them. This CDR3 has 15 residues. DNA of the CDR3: TGCGCCAGCAGCGTCGTTGGGTCATCGAATGAAAAACTGTTTTTT. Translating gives CASSVVGSSNEKLFF.